This TCR beta chain emerged from a study of T cell responses to AZD1222 COVID-19 vaccine. Clones were read by immunoSEQ multiplex PCR, and TCRdb kept only the in-frame ones, dropping some. Of 150,000 to 200,000 clones listed, approximately 92% are singletons. Concerning this clone itself: Its antigen is not identified.

Points from the study as a whole: Repertoires were obtained only post-peak T cell response. Reportedly, close to half of spike-specific TCRs are directed against unmutated variant regions. Donors were mostly white British, more females; clonal diversity possibly underestimated.

Sequenced here: peripheral blood, sampled on day 0 of AZD1222 vaccination. The clonotype originates from an adult in good health.

CDR3 sequence reads: CAWSPPGADIIKFLALHF. Here the CDR3 DNA reads TGTGCCTGGAGTCCGCCAGGGGCCGATATTATAAAATTCTTGGCCCTCCACTTT. The genes are TRBV30 and TRBJ1-6, with a tentative D call TRBD1 (6 bases). The germline V gene encodes CDR1 GTSNPN and CDR2 SVGIG (reference sequence). Between the trimmed V and J ends, which lost 2 bases and 14 bases, there was a span of 31 bases. The CDR3 is 18 amino acids. The full variable domain, its missing parts supplied by reference TRBV30 and TRBJ1-6, is SQTIHQWPATLVQPVGSPLSLECTVEGTSNPNLYWYRQAAGRGLQLLFYSVGIGQISSEVPQNLSASRPQDRQFILSSKKLLLSDSGFYLCAWSPPGADIIKFLALHFGNGTRLTVT.